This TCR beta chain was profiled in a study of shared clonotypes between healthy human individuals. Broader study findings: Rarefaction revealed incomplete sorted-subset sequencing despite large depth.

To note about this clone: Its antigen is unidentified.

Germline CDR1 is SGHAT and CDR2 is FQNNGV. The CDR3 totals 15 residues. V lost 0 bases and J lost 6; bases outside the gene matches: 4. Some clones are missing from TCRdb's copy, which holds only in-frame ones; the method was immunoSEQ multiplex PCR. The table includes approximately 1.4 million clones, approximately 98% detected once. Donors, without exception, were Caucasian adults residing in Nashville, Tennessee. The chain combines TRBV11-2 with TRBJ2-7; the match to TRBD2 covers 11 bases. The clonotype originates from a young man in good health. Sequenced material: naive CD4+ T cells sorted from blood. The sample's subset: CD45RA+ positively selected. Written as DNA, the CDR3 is TGTGCCAGCAGCTTAGATCCCCTAGCGGGAGGCGAGCAGTACTTC. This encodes CASSLDPLAGGEQYF.